This T cell receptor beta chain was observed in a study of cytotoxic CD8 clonotypes in ibrutinib-treated CLL. Measured with immunoSEQ multiplex PCR; TCRdb has only the in-frame clones, and not every one. This table holds 150,000 or so clones, approximately 85% found once. The CDR3 runs 16 residues. Germline V gene sequence: CDR1 SGHVS, CDR2 FQNEAQ. Trimming cost V 1 base and J 9 bases, with 19 bases left between them. The rearrangement links TRBV7-8 to TRBJ2-1; no reliable D call. This TCR was recovered from a human donor with chronic lymphocytic leukemia. The sample here was PBMCs, taken after 24 months of ibrutinib treatment. The CDR3 sequence: CASSLVGRRPRREQFF. CDR3 coding DNA: TGTGCCAGCAGCTTAGTAGGAAGGCGTCCTCGTCGTGAGCAGTTCTTC.